This TCR beta chain comes out of a study of T cell responses to AZD1222 COVID-19 vaccine. V gave up 3 bases and J gave up 1 base, with 11 bases separating them. Germline CDR1 reads SGHAT; CDR2 reads FQNNGV. The CDR3 sequence is 15 residues long. A word on this clone: Antigen: not known.

Study conclusions and caveats: Vaccine-related CD4 TCRs covered spike, predominating at 160-218 and 743-854. Donor demographics were predominantly white British with a female majority; clonal diversity may be underestimated. Nearly half of spike-specific TCRs reportedly target variant regions that are unmutated in the B.1.351 and B.1.1.7 variants. Receipt of two AZD1222 doses was followed by a rise in Spike-specific TCR breadth and depth.

Using immunoSEQ multiplex PCR, the repertoire was profiled, and TCRdb retains in-frame clones only, with some absent. The data show tens of thousands of clones, around 86% seen once. The TCR originated in an adult who received the AZD1222 COVID-19 vaccine. Specimen: peripheral blood, collected 28 days after the second AZD1222 dose. The V and J genes are TRBV11-2 and TRBJ2-3; possibly TRBD1 or TRBD2 for D (5 bases each). This chain's CDR3 is CASSLSGTRTDTQYF. The CDR3 DNA reads TGTGCCAGCAGCTTGTCAGGGACCCGCACAGATACGCAGTATTTT.